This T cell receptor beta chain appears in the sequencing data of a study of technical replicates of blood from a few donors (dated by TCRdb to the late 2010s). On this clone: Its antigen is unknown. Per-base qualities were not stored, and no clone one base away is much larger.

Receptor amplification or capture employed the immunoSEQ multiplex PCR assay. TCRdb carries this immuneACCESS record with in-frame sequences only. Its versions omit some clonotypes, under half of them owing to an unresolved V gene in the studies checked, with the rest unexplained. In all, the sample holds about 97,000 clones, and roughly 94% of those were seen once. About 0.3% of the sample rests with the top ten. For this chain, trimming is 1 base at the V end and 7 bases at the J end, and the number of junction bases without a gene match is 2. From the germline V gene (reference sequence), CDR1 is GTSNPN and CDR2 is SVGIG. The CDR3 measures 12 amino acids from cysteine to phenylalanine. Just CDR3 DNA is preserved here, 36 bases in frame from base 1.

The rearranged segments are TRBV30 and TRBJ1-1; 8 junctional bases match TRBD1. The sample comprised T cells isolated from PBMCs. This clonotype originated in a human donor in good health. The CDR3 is CAWSAGGGEAFF. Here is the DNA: TGTGCCTGGAGTGCAGGGGGCGGTGAAGCTTTCTTT.